A selection of T cell receptor beta chains follows, all from one sample in a study of blood T cell repertoires in COVID-19. Produced via immunoSEQ multiplex PCR; TCRdb's table is partial and in-frame only. The table includes about 110,000 clones, approximately 80% detected once. Sequences were obtained from peripheral blood. Every receptor here comes from a woman between 65 and 79 years old with acute or convalescent COVID-19. CDR3s include the opening cysteine and the closing phenylalanine or tryptophan. D genes are given only for firm matches. Some rows mark clone size as missing; the rest say once, few, many or name a class of expanded clone.

once,TRBV15,16,-,TRBJ2-3,TGTGCCACCAGCAGAGATACGGCGGGGGCCCCAGATACGCAGTATTTT,CATSRDTAGAPDTQYF
-,TRBV28,13,TRBD1,TRBJ1-4,TGTGCCAGCAACAGGGGTGGGGTGGAAAAACTGTTTTTT,CASNRGGVEKLFF
-,TRBV3-1/TRBV3-2,11,-,TRBJ1-1,TGTGCCAGCAGCCAAGATGCGCGAGCTTTCTTT,CASSQDARAFF
-,TRBV6-2/TRBV6-3,15,-,TRBJ2-5,TGTGCCAGCAGTTTTACCGGTGCGGGGCAAGAGACCCAGTACTTC,CASSFTGAGQETQYF
-,TRBV18,17,-,TRBJ2-7,TGTGCCAGCTCACCACTCCCACAGGGCAAAGAGGTCTACGAGCAGTACTTC,CASSPLPQGKEVYEQYF
-,TRBV6-1,15,TRBD2,TRBJ2-7,TGTGCCAGCAGTGAAGGGACTAGCGGTTCCTACGAGCAGTACTTC,CASSEGTSGSYEQYF
-,TRBV6-5,14,-,TRBJ2-3,TGTGCCAGCAGCGGGATGGTTAGCACAGATACGCAGTATTTT,CASSGMVSTDTQYF
-,TRBV6-2/TRBV6-3,12,TRBD1,TRBJ1-4,TGTGCCAGCAGTGGGGACAGTGAAAAACTGTTTTTT,CASSGDSEKLFF
few,TRBV7-2,13,-,TRBJ2-1,TGTGCCAGCAGCTTAGCGAAGGAGACTGAGCAGTTCTTC,CASSLAKETEQFF
-,TRBV11-3,14,-,TRBJ2-1,TGTGCCAGCAGCTTAGACCCAGACGGAGGGGAGCAGTTCTTC,CASSLDPDGGEQFF
-,TRBV6-5,13,-,TRBJ1-1,TGTGCCAGCACCCACAGGGCGTACACTGAAGCTTTCTTT,CASTHRAYTEAFF
-,TRBV6-5,12,-,TRBJ2-3,TGTGCCAGCAGGGTACCGGGGGATACGCAGTATTTT,CASRVPGDTQYF
once,TRBV27,22,TRBD2,TRBJ2-1,TGTGCCAGCAGTTTAAGATACGACACCCCGGGACTAGCGGGGAGCTCCTACAATGAGCAGTTCTTC,CASSLRYDTPGLAGSSYNEQFF
few,TRBV12-3/TRBV12-4,11,-,TRBJ2-1,TGTGCCAGCAGCAGGGGTAATGAGCAGTTCTTC,CASSRGNEQFF
-,TRBV27,14,TRBD2,TRBJ2-7,TGTGCCAGCAGTTTGGCTAGCGGGAGGGGCGAGCAGTACTTC,CASSLASGRGEQYF
-,TRBV5-1,14,-,TRBJ1-6,TGCGCCAGCAGCTTGGACCCACGGAGCTCACCCCTCCACTTT,CASSLDPRSSPLHF
-,TRBV30,17,TRBD2,TRBJ2-2,TGTGCCTGGAGGCATGGACTAGCGGGCCTTGTAGCCGGGGAGCTGTTTTTT,CAWRHGLAGLVAGELFF
-,TRBV7-9,13,-,TRBJ2-3,TGTGCCAGCAGCTTATATGTGAGGGATACGCAGTATTTT,CASSLYVRDTQYF
-,TRBV5-4,15,-,TRBJ2-7,TGTGCCAGCAGCTTTCCCGGGACAAAGACCTACGAGCAGTACTTC,CASSFPGTKTYEQYF
-,TRBV28,11,-,TRBJ1-2,TGTGCCAGCGGTCAACTCTATGGCTACACCTTC,CASGQLYGYTF
few,TRBV13,14,TRBD1,TRBJ1-4,TGTGCCAGCAGCCCCGACAGGGATAATGAAAAACTGTTTTTT,CASSPDRDNEKLFF
-,TRBV11-3,12,TRBD2,TRBJ2-1,TGTGCCAGCAGCCCGACTAGCGGGGAGCAGTTCTTC,CASSPTSGEQFF
-,TRBV11-2,14,-,TRBJ2-2,TGTGCCAGCAGCGAGCGGACTTACACCGGGGAGCTGTTTTTT,CASSERTYTGELFF
-,TRBV11-3,16,-,TRBJ2-3,TGTGCCAGCAGCTTAGATTCAACGGGGGGCACAGATACGCAGTATTTT,CASSLDSTGGTDTQYF
-,TRBV7-2,16,TRBD2,TRBJ2-3,TGTGCCAGCAGCTGGGGACTAGCGGGAACGGGAGATACGCAGTATTTT,CASSWGLAGTGDTQYF
-,TRBV19,16,TRBD1,TRBJ1-4,TGTGCCAGTAGCCCCTCCCAACAGGGGAGCGGTGAAAAACTGTTTTTT,CASSPSQQGSGEKLFF
-,TRBV5-6,14,-,TRBJ1-1,TGTGCCAGCAGCTTGGAGCTTCGGTCCACTGAAGCTTTCTTT,CASSLELRSTEAFF